A selection of T cell receptor beta chains follows, all from one sample in a study of T cell clonotyping in hematopoietic cell transplantation. Sequenced by immunoSEQ multiplex PCR; TCRdb stores in-frame clones only, minus some. There are thousands of clones in the sample; around nine tenths occur only once, and roughly 4.1% lies in the top ten. Source: PBMCs, taken 180 days after allogeneic stem cell transplant. Source of these receptors: a female patient aged 50 to 60 who had an allogeneic stem cell transplant from an unrelated donor, so the T cells may come from the graft donor. Some clones in this sample may be carry-over from other donors' samples. The CDR3 runs from the conserved cysteine through the conserved F or W.

J gene	V gene	CDR3 protein
TRBJ2-1	TRBV7-6	CASSSRTNEQFF
TRBJ2-1	TRBV7-2	CASSPRRDNYNEQFF
TRBJ1-1	TRBV6-6	CASSYWVWGRETEAFF
TRBJ1-5	TRBV19	CASSTGNGQPQHF
TRBJ1-2	TRBV10-3	CAISEETRAANYGYTF
TRBJ2-3	TRBV19	CASSIVGGFGTDTQYF
TRBJ2-1	TRBV6-5	CASRGLAGYNEQFF
TRBJ2-7	TRBV11-2	CASSAGPLAYEQYF
TRBJ2-5	TRBV2	CASSLLTGDQETQYF
TRBJ2-1	TRBV7-8	CASSSWGGWQFF
TRBJ2-1	TRBV28	CASSWAGSDEQFF
TRBJ1-6	TRBV9	CASSATPRGSYSPLHF
TRBJ2-2	TRBV10-3	CAISVGPTNTGELFF
TRBJ2-7	TRBV5-1	CASKRTDSPYEQYF
TRBJ2-2	TRBV18	CASSYSGTGELFF
TRBJ1-2	TRBV4-1	CASSLQGAYGYTF
TRBJ2-5	TRBV5-1	CASSLAASALQYF